This TCR beta chain was sequenced for a study of regulatory T cells in long-lasting Graves disease. Overall study context: Antithyroid drugs had been taken under 3 months by newly diagnosed Graves' patients.

The time point: newly diagnosed GD, antithyroid drugs for less than 3 months. PBMC-derived RNA was used for the TCR library. This clonotype was recorded many times. Libraries of TCR beta came from iRepertoire HTBI primers plus Arm-PCR of CDR3 regions. TCRdb re-analysed the multiplex PCR reads in MiXCR, keeping a single row per CDR3 protein. This table has about 240,000 distinct CDR3 sequences, 20% to 25% appearing once. Germline V CDR1 and CDR2: LNHNV, YYDKDF (reference sequence). Deletions cut 0 bases from V and 0 bases from J, with 9 bases between. CDR3 length equals 17 residues. The chain uses TRBV15 and TRBJ2-6; no clear D. Sequenced material: peripheral blood mononuclear cells (PBMCs), taken at new diagnosis, from a patient treated with antithyroid drugs. The clonotype was recovered from a female donor with Graves disease. In DNA, the CDR3 is TGTGCCACCAGCAGAGATCTCCCGAACTCTGGGGCCAACGTCCTGACTTTC. Its protein is CATSRDLPNSGANVLTF.